This TCR beta chain was recovered during a study of human T cells and chemical hapten exposure. Whole-study results and caveats: Large CDR3 similarity clusters arose significantly more often from expanded TCRs than from controls.

This clonotype was seen more than once but under ten times. The antigen is unknown. Individual cDNA molecules in this library carried unique molecular identifiers. Per the original data handling: Per sample, the median was 95,638 TCRs, with values from 23,224 to 690,600. MiXCR was run by TCRdb on the RACE reads, yielding one entry per CDR3 protein. TCRdb, not the authors, supplied the V and J calls. The repertoire consists of tens of thousands of distinct CDR3 sequences, with about a tenth occurring once and the leading ten covering 3% to 4%. This CDR3 has 17 residues. After removal of 0 bases from V and 8 bases from J, the junction contained 12 bases not matched to a gene. Germline V gene lookup returns CDR1 DFQATT and CDR2 SNEGSKA (reference sequence). Time point indicated: patch test 3, about 24 weeks after DPC sensitization. Treatment reported: therapeutic diphenylcyclopropenone sensitization with weekly scalp DPC. Blood sampling occurred before each patch-test application.

The genes are TRBV20-1 and TRBJ2-3; 12 bases line up with TRBD2. Material: whole blood, obtained in connection with sensitization to the hapten diphenylcyclopropenone (DPC). The receptor comes from a woman aged 45-65 years with alopecia areata. Some clones in this sample may be carry-over from other donors' samples. Written as DNA, the CDR3 is TGCAGTGCTAGAGATGTTGACCCTAGCGGGAGGGCGGGTACGCAGTATTTT. Encoded protein: CSARDVDPSGRAGTQYF.